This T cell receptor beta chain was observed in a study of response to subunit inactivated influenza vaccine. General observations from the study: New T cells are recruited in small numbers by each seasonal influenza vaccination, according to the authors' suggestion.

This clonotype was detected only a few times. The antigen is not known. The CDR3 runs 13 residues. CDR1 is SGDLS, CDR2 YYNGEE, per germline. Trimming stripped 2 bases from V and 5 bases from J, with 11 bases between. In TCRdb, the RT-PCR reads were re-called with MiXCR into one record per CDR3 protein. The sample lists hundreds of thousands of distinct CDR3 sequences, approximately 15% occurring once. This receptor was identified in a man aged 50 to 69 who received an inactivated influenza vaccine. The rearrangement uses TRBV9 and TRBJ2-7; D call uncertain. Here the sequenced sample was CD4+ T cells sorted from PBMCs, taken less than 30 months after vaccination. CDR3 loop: CASSVRPAHEQYF. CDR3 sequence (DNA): TGTGCCAGCAGCGTGCGGCCGGCTCACGAGCAGTACTTC. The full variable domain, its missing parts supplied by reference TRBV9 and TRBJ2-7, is DSGVTQTPKHLITATGQRVTLRCSPRSGDLSVYWYQQSLDQGLQFLIQYYNGEERAKGNILERFSAQQFPDLHSELNLSSLELGDSALYFCASSVRPAHEQYFGPGTRLTVT.